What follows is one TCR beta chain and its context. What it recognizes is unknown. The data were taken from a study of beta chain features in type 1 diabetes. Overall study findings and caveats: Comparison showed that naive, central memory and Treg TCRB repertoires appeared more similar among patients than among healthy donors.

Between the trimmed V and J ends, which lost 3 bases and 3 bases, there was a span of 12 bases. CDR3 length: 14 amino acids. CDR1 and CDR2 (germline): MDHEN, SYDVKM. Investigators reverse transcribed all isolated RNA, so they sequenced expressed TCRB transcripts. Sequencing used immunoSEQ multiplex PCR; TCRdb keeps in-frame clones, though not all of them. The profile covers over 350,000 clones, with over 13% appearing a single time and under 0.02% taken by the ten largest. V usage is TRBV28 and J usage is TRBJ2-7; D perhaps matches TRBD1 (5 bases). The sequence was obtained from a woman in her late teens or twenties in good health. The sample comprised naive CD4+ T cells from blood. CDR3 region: CASSLGPWGYEQYF. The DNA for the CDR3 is TGTGCCAGCAGTTTGGGGCCGTGGGGCTACGAGCAGTACTTC.